This paragraph covers one T cell receptor beta chain sequence. Its specificity is unknown. This sample stems from a study of T cells expressing NK-cell markers. Study-level findings and limits: Several donors likewise had their CD3+CD56-NKG2C+ fraction led by these clonotypes.

The CDR3 length is 17 residues. The germline V gene encodes CDR1 DFQATT and CDR2 SNEGSKA (reference sequence). 5'RACE template switching built TCR beta cDNA with unique molecular identifiers. TCRdb re-called the 5' RACE reads; every CDR3 protein appears as one record, without DNA. The repertoire table contains 350,000 to 400,000 distinct CDR3 sequences. This receptor was taken from a woman in her 50s in good health. The sequenced sample consisted of blood T cells: a sorted CD56 or NKG2C T cell subset, CD4+ or CD8+ T cells, or bulk PBMC T cells (not recorded which). This chain uses TRBV20-1 with TRBJ2-1; without DNA, the TCRdb call of TRBD2 cannot be checked. CDR3 region: CSAPLLGGLAGGDEQFF.